This is a list of T cell receptor beta chains from one sample in a study of T cells expressing NK-cell markers. One entry per CDR3 protein, without DNA, is what TCRdb gives after re-calling the 5' RACE reads. The sample includes roughly 380,000 distinct CDR3 sequences. Sequencing input: blood T cells: a sorted CD56 or NKG2C T cell subset, CD4+ or CD8+ T cells, or bulk PBMC T cells (not recorded which). These receptors came from a man between 18 and 69 years old in good health. CDR3s include the opening cysteine and the closing phenylalanine or tryptophan. Fields, in order: V gene, J gene, CDR3 protein.

v_gene: TRBV5-1
j_gene: TRBJ1-4
CDR3aa: CASSSGQNTYATNEKLFF

v_gene: TRBV12-3/TRBV12-4
j_gene: TRBJ2-1
CDR3aa: CASSAPSGTDYFQFF

v_gene: TRBV7-9
j_gene: TRBJ1-5
CDR3aa: CASSSGGTGPQPQHF

v_gene: TRBV5-1
j_gene: TRBJ1-6
CDR3aa: CASSLDRATGQGNSPLHF

v_gene: TRBV6-5
j_gene: TRBJ1-2
CDR3aa: CASSWEGGAGYTF

v_gene: TRBV29-1
j_gene: TRBJ2-1
CDR3aa: CSVEKGASYNEQFF

v_gene: TRBV7-8
j_gene: TRBJ2-2
CDR3aa: CASGRNTGELFF

v_gene: TRBV27
j_gene: TRBJ1-4
CDR3aa: CASKRAGMGEKLFF

v_gene: TRBV7-9
j_gene: TRBJ2-5
CDR3aa: CASSLTVVAGFEETQYF

v_gene: TRBV5-1
j_gene: TRBJ2-4
CDR3aa: CASSHARGEGKNIQYF

v_gene: TRBV20-1
j_gene: TRBJ2-7
CDR3aa: CSAVHLTINEQYF

v_gene: TRBV19
j_gene: TRBJ1-1
CDR3aa: CASKTGQFSEAFF

v_gene: TRBV14
j_gene: TRBJ2-7
CDR3aa: CASRQTGDNLSYEQYF

v_gene: TRBV5-1
j_gene: TRBJ1-3
CDR3aa: CASSLDGHVTGNTIYF

v_gene: TRBV7-9
j_gene: TRBJ1-1
CDR3aa: CASSNDRVITEAFF

v_gene: TRBV6-5
j_gene: TRBJ2-7
CDR3aa: CASSKEGTGGYEQYF

v_gene: TRBV14
j_gene: TRBJ2-5
CDR3aa: CASSHRTSRAETQYF

v_gene: TRBV20-1
j_gene: TRBJ2-7
CDR3aa: CSASPPPKGAYEQYF

v_gene: TRBV6-1
j_gene: TRBJ1-4
CDR3aa: CASSGFDYQNEKLFF

v_gene: TRBV30
j_gene: TRBJ1-4
CDR3aa: CAWRGRQGRNEKLFF

v_gene: TRBV6-1
j_gene: TRBJ1-5
CDR3aa: CASTQWGTGLESYQPQHF

v_gene: TRBV6-5
j_gene: TRBJ2-3
CDR3aa: CASSYFTSGRTDTQYF

v_gene: TRBV7-8
j_gene: TRBJ2-7
CDR3aa: CASSLGGISYVGQYF

v_gene: TRBV11-3
j_gene: TRBJ2-5
CDR3aa: CASSPGLAGLKETQYF

v_gene: TRBV21-1
j_gene: TRBJ2-1
CDR3aa: CASSKGGAGGVYNEQFF

v_gene: TRBV7-2
j_gene: TRBJ2-3
CDR3aa: CASSTPSARGTDTQYF

v_gene: TRBV5-6
j_gene: TRBJ2-7
CDR3aa: CASSLNGFQKEQYF